Listed below are T cell receptor beta chains from one sample, sequenced in a study of blood T cells in healthy people across ages. TCRdb re-called the 5' RACE reads with MiXCR, one entry per CDR3 protein. The top ten hold around 12% of the sample, which has 850,000 to 1,100,000 distinct CDR3 sequences, around two fifths seen once. Sample: blood. These receptors all stem from a man aged 18 to 30 in good health. Both conserved end residues are part of each CDR3. Each record gives: J gene, clone size, V gene, D gene, CDR3 protein, CDR3 DNA. The D gene is left open where the match is weak. A clone size is listed for some rows: how often the clone was seen (once, few, many), or a class if it is expanded.

>TRBJ2-7|once|TRBV6-2/TRBV6-3|TRBD2
CASAGDLTLSSYNEQYF
TGTGCCAGCGCGGGGGACCTAACCTTAAGCTCCTACAATGAGCAGTACTTC
>TRBJ1-4|few|TRBV6-5|NA
CASSRWDGQGFERLFF
TGTGCCAGCAGTAGATGGGATGGTCAGGGGTTTGAGAGACTGTTTTTT
>TRBJ2-3|few|TRBV12-5|NA
CASALQGSTDTQYF
TGTGCTAGTGCCCTACAGGGTAGCACAGATACGCAGTATTTT
>TRBJ1-4|NA|TRBV20-1|NA
CSARIGGGEKLFF
TGCAGTGCTAGGATAGGGGGAGGTGAAAAACTGTTTTTT
>TRBJ1-6|NA|TRBV6-2/TRBV6-3|TRBD1
CASSQLAGGISPLHF
TGTGCCAGCAGCCAGCTCGCAGGGGGGATTTCACCCCTCCACTTT
>TRBJ1-1|few|TRBV4-3|NA
CASSPGGGSSDTEAFF
TGCGCCAGCAGCCCCGGAGGGGGTTCGTCTGACACTGAAGCTTTCTTT
>TRBJ2-7|few|TRBV10-3|TRBD1
CAISDGQGAHEQYF
TGTGCCATCAGTGATGGACAGGGGGCCCACGAGCAGTACTTC
>TRBJ1-2|once|TRBV11-2|NA
CASSFDRAAYTSNYGYTF
TGTGCCAGCAGCTTTGATCGGGCGGCGTACACATCTAACTATGGCTACACCTTC
>TRBJ2-3|few|TRBV2|NA
CASSEAITADTQYF
TGTGCCAGCAGTGAAGCGATAACAGCCGATACGCAGTATTTT
>TRBJ1-2|many|TRBV7-3|NA
CASSLTGGNYGYTF
TGTGCCAGCAGCTTAACAGGGGGGAACTATGGCTACACCTTC
>TRBJ1-4|few|TRBV5-1|NA
CASSLESPGINEKLFF
TGCGCCAGCAGCTTGGAGTCCCCAGGGATCAATGAAAAACTGTTTTTT
>TRBJ1-2|few|TRBV6-2/TRBV6-3|NA
CASSYTGQYGYTF
TGTGCCAGCAGTTACACAGGACAGTATGGCTACACCTTC
>TRBJ1-1|NA|TRBV6-5|TRBD1
CASSSKWTGYTEAFF
TGTGCCAGCAGTTCAAAATGGACAGGGTATACTGAAGCTTTCTTT
>TRBJ2-2|NA|TRBV6-5|NA
CASSYSVDTGELFF
TGTGCCAGCAGTTACTCGGTTGACACCGGGGAGCTGTTTTTT
>TRBJ2-1|NA|TRBV9|TRBD1
CASSVPSEGTGVNEQFF
TGTGCCAGCAGCGTACCTTCCGAAGGGACAGGGGTGAATGAGCAGTTCTTC
>TRBJ2-3|many|TRBV5-1|TRBD2
CAITSGELTDTQYF
TGCGCCATTACTAGCGGAGAGCTCACAGATACGCAGTATTTT
>TRBJ2-3|few|TRBV7-2|TRBD2
CASSFTSGPDTQYF
TGTGCCAGCAGCTTTACTAGCGGCCCAGATACGCAGTATTTT
>TRBJ2-5|NA|TRBV7-9|NA
CASSANRDNEQYF
TGTGCCAGCAGCGCCAACAGGGATAATGAGCAGTACTTC